A single sample is the source of the 25 T cell receptor beta chains below, sequenced in a study of shared clonotypes between healthy human individuals. The assay was immunoSEQ multiplex PCR, and TCRdb's table has in-frame clones only and misses some. The sample has about 600,000 clones, roughly 97% seen once. Sequencing was carried out using naive CD4+ T cells sorted from blood. Described subset: CD45RA+ positively selected. Receptors were obtained from a woman aged 30 to 39 in good health.

J is TRBJ2-5 and V is TRBV6-6, with D maybe TRBD2 (6 bases). Germline V gives CDR1 MNHNY, CDR2 SVGAGI (reference sequence). The CDR3 has 15 residues. V was pared by 0 bases and J by 3 bases, with 11 bases between. DNA for the CDR3: TGTGCCAGCAGTTACTCTGGGTTAGCGGAAGAGACCCAGTACTTC. It is translated as CASSYSGLAEETQYF.

The V and J genes are TRBV5-5 and TRBJ2-1; D gene uncertain. V was pared by 0 bases and J by 6 bases, with 16 bases between. The CDR3 loop spans 16 amino acids. Germline lookup yields CDR1 SGHKS and CDR2 YYEKEE (reference sequence). CDR3 DNA: TGTGCCAGCAGCTTGGACCCGAACCGAAATGGCAATGAGCAGTTCTTC. Protein: CASSLDPNRNGNEQFF.

This chain uses TRBV18 with TRBJ1-4; maybe TRBD1 (6 bases). V lost 2 bases and J 8 bases, leaving 12 bases between the germline ends. The CDR3 is 14 residues long. From germline, CDR1 is KGHSH and CDR2 LQKENI. In nucleotides, the CDR3 is TGTGCCAGCTCACCAACGGGGGCTGAGGAAAAACTGTTTTTT. Its protein product is CASSPTGAEEKLFF.

The chain joins TRBV4-1 to TRBJ2-3; TRBD2 aligns across 12 bases. This CDR3 is 16 amino acids long. Germline lookup yields CDR1 MGHRA and CDR2 YSYEKL. V gave up 2 bases and J gave up 7 bases; unmatched junction bases: 7. CDR3 region: CASSQPTSGRTNTQYF. The CDR3 DNA reads as TGCGCCAGCAGCCAACCTACTAGCGGGAGGACGAATACGCAGTATTTT.

The gene calls are TRBV27 and TRBJ1-5, with TRBD1 identical over 9 bases. Germline CDR1 MNHEY, CDR2 SMNVEV (reference sequence). V shed 10 bases and J 5 bases; nucleotides not matched to a gene: 6. The CDR3 sequence is 13 residues long. In nucleotides, the CDR3 is TGTGCCACCGGGACAGGGCGATATCAGCCCCAGCATTTT. Translated, it gives CATGTGRYQPQHF.

The genes are TRBV27 and TRBJ1-5; 8 bases match TRBD1. Germline loops: CDR1 MNHEY, CDR2 SMNVEV (reference sequence). This CDR3 contains 17 residues. Trimming cost V 6 bases and J 1 base; bases outside gene matches: 11. CDR3 sequence: CASRPGTGYPSNQPQHF. CDR3 coding DNA: TGTGCCAGCAGGCCCGGGACAGGATATCCGAGCAATCAGCCCCAGCATTTT.

V is TRBV5-1 and J is TRBJ2-7, with 7 nucleotides matching TRBD2. Trimming took 4 bases from V and 3 from J; bases not matched to a gene: 7. The CDR3 has 14 residues. Germline CDR1 reads SGHRS; CDR2 reads YFSETQ. The CDR3 region is CASSRTRGVYEQYF. CDR3 DNA: TGCGCCAGCAGCAGGACTAGGGGAGTCTACGAGCAGTACTTC.

This rearrangement joins TRBV10-1 to TRBJ2-5; tentative D call: TRBD1 (5 bases). The end of the DNA aligns better with TRBJ2-7, so the J call may be wrong. The CDR3 consists of 16 residues. Germline V gives CDR1 WNHNN, CDR2 SYGVQD (reference sequence). The CDR3: CASSESYPGYPIEQYF. The CDR3 coding sequence is TGCGCCAGCAGTGAGTCGTACCCAGGGTACCCCATCGAGCAGTACTTC.

The CDR3, as DNA: TGTGCCAGCAGCTCGCAGCGGGAGTTCGTATTCTTC. Translation: CASSSQREFVFF. The gene calls are TRBV7-2 and TRBJ2-1; 8 bases fit TRBD2. This CDR3 is built from 12 residues. The ends lost 4 bases at V and 16 bases at J; junction bases unmatched: 9. In germline, CDR1 is SGHTA, CDR2 FQGNSA. The full variable domain, completed using reference TRBV7-2 and TRBJ2-1, is GAGVSQSPSNKVTEKGKDVELRCDPISGHTALYWYRQSLGQGLEFLIYFQGNSAPDKSGLPSDRFSAERTGGSVSTLTIQRTQQEDSAVYLCASSSQREFVFFGPGTRLTVL.

On this clone: Germline and junction disagree at one end, which may indicate a read error. This chain uses TRBV19 with TRBJ2-5; D is uncertain. The CDR3 length is 8 residues. Germline loops: CDR1 LNHDA, CDR2 SQIVND (reference sequence). Written as DNA, the CDR3 is TGTGCCAGTATGGGCCGGGACTTC. Its protein is CASMGRDF.

The genes are TRBV7-2 and TRBJ1-1; D is unresolved. This CDR3 region has 13 residues. V was clipped by 3 bases and J by 4 bases, with 9 bases between them. Germline V gives CDR1 SGHTA, CDR2 FQGNSA. The CDR3, as DNA: TGTGCCAGCAGCTTTCAAAGCAGCACTGAAGCTTTCTTT. It yields the protein CASSFQSSTEAFF.

The chain combines TRBV9 with TRBJ1-1; D gene uncertain. Germline lookup yields CDR1 SGDLS and CDR2 YYNGEE. This CDR3 has 14 amino acids. V lost 2 bases and J 1 base, leaving 9 bases between the germline ends. CDR3 region: CASSVTDSNTEAFF. The DNA for the CDR3 is TGTGCCAGCAGCGTTACAGACTCGAACACTGAAGCTTTCTTT.

V usage is TRBV27 and J usage is TRBJ1-1, with D tentatively TRBD1 (5 bases). This CDR3 region has 17 residues. V was clipped by 5 bases and J by 0 bases, with 19 bases between them. Germline V lookup: CDR1 MNHEY, CDR2 SMNVEV (reference sequence). The CDR3 here is CASSPRGTTALNTEAFF. The CDR3 DNA is TGTGCCAGCAGTCCCCGAGGGACTACAGCCCTGAACACTGAAGCTTTCTTT.

The V gene is TRBV27, the J gene TRBJ2-7; D not certain. Per the germline V gene, CDR1 is MNHEY and CDR2 is SMNVEV (reference sequence). This CDR3 has 14 residues. V was clipped by 4 bases and J by 0 bases, with 10 bases between them. CDR3 bases: TGTGCCAGCAGTTCCACCCGGTACTCCTACGAGCAGTACTTC. It encodes CASSSTRYSYEQYF.

V gene TRBV28 combines with J gene TRBJ1-5; 10 bases are shared with TRBD1. V was pared by 3 bases and J by 5 bases, with 4 bases of the junction left unmatched. Germline lookup yields CDR1 MDHEN and CDR2 SYDVKM. The CDR3 spans 15 residues. The CDR3 DNA reads TGTGCCAGCAGTTTTGGAGGACAGGGGGATCAGCCCCAGCATTTT. Its protein product is CASSFGGQGDQPQHF.

The V and J genes are TRBV30 and TRBJ2-1; D remains ambiguous. This CDR3 region has 16 residues. Germline V gene lookup returns CDR1 GTSNPN and CDR2 SVGIG (reference sequence). V lost 2 bases, J lost 5 bases, and 19 bases lay in between. CDR3 coding DNA: TGTGCCTGGAGTTCAAAATTGGGCCCTTCTAACAATGAGCAGTTCTTC. It yields the protein CAWSSKLGPSNNEQFF.

This chain uses TRBV6-1 with TRBJ1-2; D not certain. With 4 bases removed from V and 1 base from J, the gap between germline ends came to 4 bases. From germline, CDR1 is MNHNS and CDR2 SASEGT. The CDR3 contains 12 residues. CDR3 residues: CASSASNYGYTF. The CDR3 DNA follows: TGTGCCAGCAGTGCCAGTAACTATGGCTACACCTTC.

The chain links TRBV28 to TRBJ2-3; TRBD2 matches at 10 bases. There are 16 residues in the CDR3. Germline V gene data show CDR1 as MDHEN and CDR2 as SYDVKM. J gave up 0 bases and V 9 bases, and 9 bases lay outside the gene matches. CDR3: CASKLAGQPSTDTQYF. The CDR3 DNA sequence: TGTGCCAGTAAACTAGCGGGGCAACCTAGCACAGATACGCAGTATTTT. Full variable domain (outside the CDR3, taken from reference TRBV28 and TRBJ2-3): DVKVTQSSRYLVKRTGEKVFLECVQDMDHENMFWYRQDPGLGLRLIYFSYDVKMKEKGDIPEGYSVSREKKERFSLILESASTNQTSMYLCASKLAGQPSTDTQYFGPGTRLTVL.

The V and J genes are TRBV28 and TRBJ2-7, with D perhaps matching TRBD1 (5 bases). Germline CDR1 reads MDHEN; CDR2 reads SYDVKM. Trimming removed 6 bases at V and 2 bases at J, with 11 bases between. This CDR3 has 13 residues. The CDR3 region has the DNA TGTGCCAGCAGGTCAGGGTCCCCCTACGAGCAGTACTTC. Translating it yields CASRSGSPYEQYF.

About this clone: The sample contains more than one DNA sequence encoding this CDR3. CDR3 in amino acids: CASSLEGEGTEAFF. The CDR3 DNA follows: TGCGCCAGCAGCTTGGAGGGGGAGGGCACTGAAGCTTTCTTT. The chain uses TRBV5-1 and TRBJ1-1, with D possibly TRBD1 on 6 matching bases. The germline V gene encodes CDR1 SGHRS and CDR2 YFSETQ. There are 14 residues in the CDR3. Trimming cost V 0 bases and J 4 bases, with 10 bases left between them.

The gene calls are TRBV5-4 and TRBJ1-6; the D is unclear. The CDR3 spans 14 residues. Germline values: CDR1 SGHNT, CDR2 YYREEE (reference sequence). Trimming left V 0 bases short and J 7 bases short, with 8 bases between. DNA for the CDR3: TGTGCCAGCAGCTTGGAGGCTGCCAATTCACCCCTCCACTTT. Its translation: CASSLEAANSPLHF. The variable domain in full, with the rest retrieved from reference TRBV5-4 and TRBJ1-6, is ETGVTQSPTHLIKTRGQQVTLRCSSQSGHNTVSWYQQALGQGPQFIFQYYREEENGRGNFPPRFSGLQFPNYSSELNVNALELDDSALYLCASSLEAANSPLHFGNGTRLTVT.

This clone showed up just once. The rearrangement joins TRBV20-1 to TRBJ1-1; D is ambiguous. Germline-derived CDR1 and CDR2 are DFQATT and SNEGSKA (reference sequence). The CDR3 is 11 amino acids. Trimming removed 4 bases at V and 1 base at J, with 4 bases between. The CDR3 DNA reads TGCAGTGCTAAAGAGAACACTGAAGCTTTCTTT. Protein sequence: CSAKENTEAFF.

This sequence joins TRBV2 and TRBJ1-2; 9 bases map to TRBD1. This CDR3 is built from 13 residues. The V gene end was trimmed by 6 bases and the J gene end by 6 bases; junction bases not matched to a gene: 5. Germline V gene data show CDR1 as SNHLY and CDR2 as FYNNEI. The CDR3 DNA follows: TGTGCCAGCAGCCTCGACAGGGGGAATGGCTACACCTTC. Residues: CASSLDRGNGYTF.

The chain couples TRBV7-2 to TRBJ2-1, with TRBD2 matching 8 bases. V lost 4 bases, J lost 4 bases, and 6 bases stayed unmatched. Germline V gene sequence: CDR1 SGHTA, CDR2 FQGNSA. The CDR3 has 15 amino acids. CDR3 in DNA: TGTGCCAGCAGCTCCCCCAGCGGGGGATACAATGAGCAGTTCTTC. It translates to CASSSPSGGYNEQFF.

The chain links TRBV5-1 to TRBJ1-2, with TRBD1 matching over 7 bases. The trim removed 0 bases at V and 4 bases at J, leaving 6 bases unmatched. Germline V gene data show CDR1 as SGHRS and CDR2 as YFSETQ. CDR3 size: 15 residues. CDR3 loop: CASSLAGQNFYGYTF. The CDR3, as DNA: TGCGCCAGCAGCTTGGCGGGACAGAACTTCTATGGCTACACCTTC.